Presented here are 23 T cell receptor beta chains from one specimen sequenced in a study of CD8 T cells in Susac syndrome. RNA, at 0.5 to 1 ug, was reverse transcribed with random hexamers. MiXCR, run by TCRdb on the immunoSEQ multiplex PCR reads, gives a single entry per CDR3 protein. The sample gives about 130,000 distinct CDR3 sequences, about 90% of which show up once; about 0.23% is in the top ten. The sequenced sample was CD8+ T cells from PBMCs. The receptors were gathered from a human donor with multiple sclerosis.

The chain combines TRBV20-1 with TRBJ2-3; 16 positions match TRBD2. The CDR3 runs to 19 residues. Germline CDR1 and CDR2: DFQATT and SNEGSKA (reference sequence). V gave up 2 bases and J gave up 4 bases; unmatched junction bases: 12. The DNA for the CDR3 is TGCAGTGCTAGAATACGACGCGGGACTAGCGGGAGGGCCCCAGATACGCAGTATTTT. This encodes CSARIRRGTSGRAPDTQYF.

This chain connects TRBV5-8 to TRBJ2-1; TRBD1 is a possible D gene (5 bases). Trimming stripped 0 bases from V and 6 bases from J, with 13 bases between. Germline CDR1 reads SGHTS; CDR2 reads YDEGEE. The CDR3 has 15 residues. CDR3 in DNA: TGTGCCAGCAGCTTGGAGGGGCGCCTTATCAATGAGCAGTTCTTC. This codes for CASSLEGRLINEQFF.

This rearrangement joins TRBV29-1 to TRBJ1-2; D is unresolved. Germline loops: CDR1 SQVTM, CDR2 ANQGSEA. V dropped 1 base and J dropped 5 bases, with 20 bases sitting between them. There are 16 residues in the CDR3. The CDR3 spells CSVEGPIRWQVYGYTF. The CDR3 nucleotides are TGCAGCGTTGAAGGACCGATACGATGGCAGGTGTATGGCTACACCTTC.

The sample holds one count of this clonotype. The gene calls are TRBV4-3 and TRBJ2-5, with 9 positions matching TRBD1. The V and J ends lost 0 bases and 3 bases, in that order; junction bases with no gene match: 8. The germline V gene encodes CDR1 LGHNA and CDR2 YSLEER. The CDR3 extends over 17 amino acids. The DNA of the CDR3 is TGCGCCAGCAGCCAAGAGGACGGGGGACAGGGTGAAGAGACCCAGTACTTC. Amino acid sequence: CASSQEDGGQGEETQYF.

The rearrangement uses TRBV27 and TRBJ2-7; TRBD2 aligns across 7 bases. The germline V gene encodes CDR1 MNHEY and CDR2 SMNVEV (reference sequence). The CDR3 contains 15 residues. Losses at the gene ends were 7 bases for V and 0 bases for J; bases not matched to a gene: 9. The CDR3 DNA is TGTGCCAGCACCGCAACTAGCGACCTCTCCTACGAGCAGTACTTC. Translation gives CASTATSDLSYEQYF.

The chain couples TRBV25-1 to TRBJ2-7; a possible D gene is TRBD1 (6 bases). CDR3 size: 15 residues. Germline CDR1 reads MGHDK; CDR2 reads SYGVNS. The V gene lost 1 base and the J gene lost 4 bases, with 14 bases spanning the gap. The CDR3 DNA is TGTGCCAGCAGTGAATCCAACAGGGCCCCGTACGAGCAGTACTTC. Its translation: CASSESNRAPYEQYF.

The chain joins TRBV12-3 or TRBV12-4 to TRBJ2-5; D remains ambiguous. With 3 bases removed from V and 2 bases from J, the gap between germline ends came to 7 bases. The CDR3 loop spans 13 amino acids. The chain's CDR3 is CASSFWQQETQYF. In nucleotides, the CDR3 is TGTGCCAGCAGTTTCTGGCAGCAAGAGACCCAGTACTTC.

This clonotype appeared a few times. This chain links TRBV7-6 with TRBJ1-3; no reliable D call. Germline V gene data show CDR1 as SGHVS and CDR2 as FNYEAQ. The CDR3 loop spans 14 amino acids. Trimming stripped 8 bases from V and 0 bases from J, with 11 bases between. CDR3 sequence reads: CASGEGSSGNTIYF. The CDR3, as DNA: TGTGCCAGCGGGGAGGGAAGCTCTGGAAACACCATATATTTT.

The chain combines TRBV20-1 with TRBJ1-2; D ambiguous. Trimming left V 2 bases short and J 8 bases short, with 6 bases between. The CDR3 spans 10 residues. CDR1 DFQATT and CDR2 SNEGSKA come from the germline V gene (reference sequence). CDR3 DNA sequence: TGCAGTGCTAGAAGATCCGGCTACACCTTC. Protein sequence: CSARRSGYTF.

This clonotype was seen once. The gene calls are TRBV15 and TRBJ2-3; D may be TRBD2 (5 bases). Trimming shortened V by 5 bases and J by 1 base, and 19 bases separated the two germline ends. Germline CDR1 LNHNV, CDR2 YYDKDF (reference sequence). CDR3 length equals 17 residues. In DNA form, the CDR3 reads TGTGCCACCAGCGGCGCCCGACGGGGAGAAGGCACAGATACGCAGTATTTT. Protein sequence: CATSGARRGEGTDTQYF.

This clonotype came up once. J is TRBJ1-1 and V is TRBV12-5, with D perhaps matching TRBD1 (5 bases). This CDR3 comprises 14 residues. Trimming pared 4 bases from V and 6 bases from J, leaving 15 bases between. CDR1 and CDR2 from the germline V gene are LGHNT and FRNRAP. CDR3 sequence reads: CASGSKTATPEAFF. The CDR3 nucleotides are TGTGCTAGTGGTTCAAAGACAGCAACCCCTGAAGCTTTCTTT.

CDR3 DNA sequence: TGTGCCAGCAGTGAATTGGCGGCACCGAACACTGAAGCTTTCTTT. It is translated as CASSELAAPNTEAFF. The rearrangement joins TRBV25-1 to TRBJ1-1; D is unclear. Germline lookup yields CDR1 MGHDK and CDR2 SYGVNS. The CDR3 loop spans 15 amino acids. V gave up 1 base and J gave up 1 base, with 10 bases separating them.

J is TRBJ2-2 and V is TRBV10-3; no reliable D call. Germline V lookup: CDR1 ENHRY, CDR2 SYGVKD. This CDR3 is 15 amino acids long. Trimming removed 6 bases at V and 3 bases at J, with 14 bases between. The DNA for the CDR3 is TGTGCCATCAGCGACGACTTTTCCCACACCGGGGAGCTGTTTTTT. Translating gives CAISDDFSHTGELFF.

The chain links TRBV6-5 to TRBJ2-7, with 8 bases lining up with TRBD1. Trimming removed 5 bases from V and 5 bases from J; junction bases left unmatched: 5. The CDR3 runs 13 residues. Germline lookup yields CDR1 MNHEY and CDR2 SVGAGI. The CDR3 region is CASSPGGADEQYF. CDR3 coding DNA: TGTGCCAGCAGTCCAGGGGGCGCGGACGAGCAGTACTTC.

This chain's CDR3 is CASSLGNSYNEQFF. The CDR3 DNA reads TGTGCCAGCAGTCTGGGGAACTCCTACAATGAGCAGTTCTTC. The chain employs TRBV25-1 and TRBJ2-1; no clear D gene. This CDR3 comprises 14 residues. CDR1 is MGHDK, CDR2 SYGVNS, per germline. V lost 5 bases and J lost 0, with 8 bases in between.

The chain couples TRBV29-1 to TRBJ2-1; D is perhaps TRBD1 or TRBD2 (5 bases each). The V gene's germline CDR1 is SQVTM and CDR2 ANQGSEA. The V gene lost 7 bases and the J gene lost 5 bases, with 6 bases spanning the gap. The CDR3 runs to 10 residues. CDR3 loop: CSGGDNEQFF. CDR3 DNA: TGCAGCGGAGGGGACAATGAGCAGTTCTTC.

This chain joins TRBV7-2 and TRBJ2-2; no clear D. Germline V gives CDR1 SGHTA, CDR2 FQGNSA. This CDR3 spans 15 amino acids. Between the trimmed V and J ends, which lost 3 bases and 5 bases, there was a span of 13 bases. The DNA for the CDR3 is TGTGCCAGCAGCTTTACCGTCGATGGGACCGGGGAGCTGTTTTTT. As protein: CASSFTVDGTGELFF.

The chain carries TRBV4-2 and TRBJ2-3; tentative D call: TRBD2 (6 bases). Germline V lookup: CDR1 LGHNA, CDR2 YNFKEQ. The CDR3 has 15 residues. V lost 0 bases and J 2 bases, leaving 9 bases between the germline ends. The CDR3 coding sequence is TGTGCCAGCAGCCAAGAGGGGGGAGCCACAGATACGCAGTATTTT. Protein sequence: CASSQEGGATDTQYF.

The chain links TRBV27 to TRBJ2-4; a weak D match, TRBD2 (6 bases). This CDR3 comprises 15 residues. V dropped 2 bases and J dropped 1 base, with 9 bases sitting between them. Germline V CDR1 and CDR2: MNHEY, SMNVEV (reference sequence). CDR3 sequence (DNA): TGTGCCAGCAGTTTAGCGGGAATGGCCAAAAACATTCAGTACTTC. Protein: CASSLAGMAKNIQYF.

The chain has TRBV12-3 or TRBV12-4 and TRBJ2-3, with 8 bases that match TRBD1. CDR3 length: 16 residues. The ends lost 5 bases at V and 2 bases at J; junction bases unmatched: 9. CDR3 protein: CASSPRDRPFTDTQYF. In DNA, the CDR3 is TGTGCCAGCAGTCCTCGGGACAGGCCGTTCACAGATACGCAGTATTTT.

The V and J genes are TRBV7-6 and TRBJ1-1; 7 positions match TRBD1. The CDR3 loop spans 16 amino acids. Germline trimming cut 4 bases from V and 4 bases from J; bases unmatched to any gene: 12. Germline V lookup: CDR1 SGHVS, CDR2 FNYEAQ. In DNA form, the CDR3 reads TGTGCCAGCAGCTACACGAGACAGGGAGGGAGCACTGAAGCTTTCTTT. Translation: CASSYTRQGGSTEAFF.

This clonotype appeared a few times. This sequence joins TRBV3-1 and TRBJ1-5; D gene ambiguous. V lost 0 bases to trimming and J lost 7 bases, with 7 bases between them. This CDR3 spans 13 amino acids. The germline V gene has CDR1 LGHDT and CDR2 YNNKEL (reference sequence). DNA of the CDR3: TGTGCCAGCAGCCAAGAAGGGTGGCAGCCCCAGCATTTT. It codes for CASSQEGWQPQHF.

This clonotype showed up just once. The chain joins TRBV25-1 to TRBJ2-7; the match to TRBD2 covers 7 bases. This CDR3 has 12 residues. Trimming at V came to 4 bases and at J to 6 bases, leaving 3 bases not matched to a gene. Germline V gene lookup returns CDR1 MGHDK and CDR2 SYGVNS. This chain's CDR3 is CASSAGRTEQYF. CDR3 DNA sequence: TGTGCCAGCAGTGCCGGGAGGACCGAGCAGTACTTC.